This TCR beta chain emerged from a study of blood T cell repertoires in COVID-19 (dated by TCRdb to about 2020). Turning to the overall study: Samples from collaborators originated in the United States, Italy and Spain and spanned both the acute and convalescent phases of COVID-19. The prospective study material was composed of cDNA or gDNA derived from T cells, B-cell-depleted T cells, or PBMCs. The dataset comprised deeply sampled blood TCRbeta repertoires from subjects exposed to, actively infected with, or recovered from COVID-19. A freely available public database, intended as a resource for researchers studying the immune response to SARS-CoV-2, is where the repertoires were released. Samples came from the ongoing ImmuneRACE study (first 160 participants) plus 1,254 subjects from 6 global collaborators. Sample metadata almost always included a de-identified subject ID, COVID-19 status, age in years and sex. Where available, HLA class I and class II types were obtained from metadata supplied by the sample provider rather than from assay-based typing. Study-wide conclusions, independent of this receptor: The amount of clinical and demographic metadata varied by source and participant and was provided uncurated.

This clone was counted between two and nine times. Its antigen is unknown. Base qualities are not at hand, and no much larger clone is one base apart. TCRbeta CDR3 regions were amplified from genomic DNA using the immunoSEQ Assay, a bias-controlled multiplex PCR. The authors' analysis ran thus. Nucleated cell counts per sample were estimated from amplification of reference gene primers within the assay. Sequence reads were collapsed and filtered to measure the absolute abundance of every unique TCRbeta CDR3 rearrangement. Productive Simpson clonality was computed per sample as the square root of Simpson's diversity index over productive rearrangements. What TCRdb holds here is the immuneACCESS table cut down to in-frame rearrangements. Part of the clones is not present; checked against another copy, under half of the missing clones reflect an unresolved V gene, and the others are unexplained. D and trimming were read from the DNA, whereas the V and J calls and clone size are those reported in that table. The sample includes 95,000 to 150,000 clones, with just over 85% observed a single time. Together, the top ten hold 0.88% of the sample.

CDR1 and CDR2 were assigned from the germline V gene as KGHDR and SFDVKD. The CDR3 spans 15 residues, from the cysteine through the phenylalanine. Only the CDR3 DNA stays, 45 bases, in frame from base 1. V and J are truncated by 3 bases and 2 bases respectively, leaving an intervening sequence of 12 bases. Whole blood was collected in K2EDTA tubes by collaborating institutions according to the institutions' own protocols. For TCRbeta analysis, collaborator samples were shipped as frozen whole blood, as isolated PBMCs, or as DNA extracted from either sample type. Recombination joined TRBV24-1 with TRBJ1-1, with a tentative D gene TRBD1 over 6 matching bases. The specimen was peripheral blood. The clonotype was recovered from a woman in her forties or fifties with active or convalescent COVID-19. The CDR3 in this case is CATSDAGTSNTEAFF. The nucleotide sequence reads as follows: TGTGCCACCAGTGATGCCGGGACATCCAACACTGAAGCTTTCTTT.